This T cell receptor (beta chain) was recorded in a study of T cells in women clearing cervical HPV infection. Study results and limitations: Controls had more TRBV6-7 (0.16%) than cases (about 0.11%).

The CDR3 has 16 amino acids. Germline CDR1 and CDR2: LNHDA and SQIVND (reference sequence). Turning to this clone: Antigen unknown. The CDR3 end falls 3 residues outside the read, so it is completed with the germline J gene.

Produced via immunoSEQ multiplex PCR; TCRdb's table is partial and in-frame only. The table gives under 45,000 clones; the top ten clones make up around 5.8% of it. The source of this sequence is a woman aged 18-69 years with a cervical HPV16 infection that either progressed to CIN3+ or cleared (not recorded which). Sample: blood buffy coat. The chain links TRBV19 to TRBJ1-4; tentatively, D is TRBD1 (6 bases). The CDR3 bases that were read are TGTGCCAGTAGTATTACAGGGTACTCTGGGGCCAACGTA. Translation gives CASSITGYSGANV. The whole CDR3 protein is CASSITGYSGANVLFF.